The next 3 T cell receptor beta chains were all read from a single sample in a study of blood T cell repertoires in COVID-19. This table comes from immunoSEQ multiplex PCR, and its TCRdb copy is limited to in-frame clones, with some not included. This table has hundreds of thousands of clones, approximately 88% appearing once. The sequencing input was peripheral blood. The receptors derive from a woman aged 25 to 39 with acute or convalescent COVID-19.

The chain uses TRBV6-6 and TRBJ2-2, with TRBD2 as a possible D gene (6 bases). The CDR3 contains 15 residues. CDR1 MNHNY and CDR2 SVGAGI come from the germline V gene (reference sequence). The V gene lost 2 bases and the J gene lost 1 base, with 8 bases spanning the gap. The chain's CDR3 is CASSYERVNTGELFF. CDR3 coding DNA: TGTGCCAGCAGTTACGAGCGGGTGAACACCGGGGAGCTGTTTTTT.

This clone was seen once. The chain uses TRBV15 and TRBJ2-3; 9 positions match TRBD1. The CDR3 extends over 15 amino acids. Losses at the gene ends were 1 base for V and 1 base for J; bases not matched to a gene: 0. CDR1 is LNHNV, CDR2 YYDKDF, per germline (reference sequence). The CDR3 region is CATSRGDRGTDTQYF. The CDR3 DNA is TGTGCCACCAGCAGAGGGGACAGGGGCACAGATACGCAGTATTTT.

CDR3 sequence: CASSLPGDSEQFF. In nucleotides, the CDR3 is TGTGCCAGCAGTTTACCAGGGGACAGTGAGCAGTTCTTC. This rearrangement joins TRBV12-3 or TRBV12-4 to TRBJ2-1; TRBD1 matches at 7 bases. Unmatched junction bases numbered 4, after V lost 2 bases and J lost 9 bases. This CDR3 is 13 amino acids long.